The present TCR beta chain was sequenced within a study of regulatory dendritic cells for organ transplantation. Whole-study findings and limits: Memory CD8+ clonal expansion seemed more limited with regulatory than mature dendritic cells. The most alloreactive TCR clonotypes were found in resting memory CD8+ cells. The authors noted considerable between-person heterogeneity in alloreactive memory CD8+ cells.

There are 16 residues in the CDR3. Germline lookup yields CDR1 SGHRS and CDR2 YFSETQ. Unmatched junction bases numbered 7, after V lost 4 bases and J lost 0 bases. Turning to this clone: The antigen is not known.

Assay used: immunoSEQ multiplex PCR; TCRdb lists only in-frame clones, some missing. The sample lists some 19,000 clones, 74% occurring once. V and J are TRBV5-1 and TRBJ1-1; 9 nucleotides line up with TRBD1. This clonotype was sampled from a human donor in good health. Sample: memory CD4+ T cells from blood. The subset denotes: CD45RO+ memory T cells. Here the CDR3 reads CASSPTGGKMNTEAFF. In DNA, the CDR3 is TGCGCCAGCAGCCCGACAGGGGGAAAGATGAACACTGAAGCTTTCTTT. Combining the CDR3 with reference TRBV5-1 and TRBJ1-1 gives the whole variable domain KAGVTQTPRYLIKTRGQQVTLSCSPISGHRSVSWYQQTPGQGLQFLFEYFSETQRNKGNFPGRFSGRQFSNSRSEMNVSTLELGDSALYLCASSPTGGKMNTEAFFGQGTRLTVV.